This T cell receptor (beta chain) was identified in a study of identical twins (TCRdb year 2016). In terms of the full investigation: The study deep-sequenced TCR alpha and beta repertoires from monozygotic twins, unrelated adults of various ages and cord blood to test whether fetal clonotypes persist. Replicate twin experiments were performed at different times using different library preparation protocols to rule out contamination.

The library was built by means of 5' RACE. The reads were generated on an Illumina HiSeq 2000. Template switching introduced a universal primer binding site; the final cDNA contained a unique molecular identifier, enabling accurate counting of TCR cDNA molecules. Specific primers in the conserved constant-segment region were used to synthesize first-strand cDNA for TCR alpha and beta chains. Each cDNA library was double barcoded, with a SMART-Mk sample barcode plus Illumina barcodes, to control for contamination. TruSeq adapter sequences and Illumina sample barcodes were added in two successive PCR steps. The TCR alpha and beta cDNA libraries were sequenced on the Illumina HiSeq platform using custom primers. The original pipeline was this. Unique molecular identifiers were extracted from raw reads with MiGEC, and CDR3 positions were determined with MiXCR. For each individual, recombination models were inferred using an EM algorithm with the repgenHMM and IGoR tools. The tcR package in R was used for shared clonotype analysis, with sharing normalized by the product of cloneset sizes. Out-of-frame nonproductive sequences were analyzed to study raw recombination free of thymic and clonal selection effects. The public reads were quality trimmed at Q25 with fastp and then assembled into clones with MiXCR by TCRdb, keeping productive beta chains. Every CDR3 protein is listed once, alongside the most common genes and DNA of its rows. These V and J calls derive from TCRdb rather than the authors' analysis. The sample table holds hundreds of thousands of distinct CDR3 sequences, of which less than 7% were seen once. The ten top clones hold 1.5% to 2% of the sample.

Measured from the cysteine to the phenylalanine, the CDR3 is 16 residues long. The CDR3 DNA has 48 bases and is translated from base 1. Per the germline V gene, SGHRS is the CDR1 and YFSETQ is the CDR2. V lost 0 bases and J lost 6 bases; the stretch between them is 15 bases long. Note on this clonotype: Its antigen specificity is not known. No per-base quality is available; no much larger clone lies one base away.

All donors were healthy Caucasians. Three unrelated non-twin adults were also sequenced: a male aged 18 to 30, a male aged 50 to 60 and a female aged 50 to 60. Using Miltenyi CD45RO+ enrichment and human naive T-cell isolation kits, memory (CD45RO+) and naive T cells were isolated from PBMC. Study-wide conclusions, independent of this receptor: Compared with coincidental sharing between unrelated individuals, out-of-frame TCR alpha sequences shared between twins had an excess of sequences with low generation probability. Conclusions relied on cross-sectional statistical analysis, since the same donors could not be followed over many years. A weaker excess of twin sharing was found in beta out-of-frame sequences because the signal-to-noise ratio was lowered by fewer shared sequences. Zero-insertion analyses could be partly confounded by invariant T cells such as MAIT and iNKT, though diverse VJ usage argued against such confounding for most clonotypes. In monozygotic twins, recombination models systematically underestimated out-of-frame TCR alpha sharing, but the models matched the sharing seen between unrelated individuals. Abundant cord blood beta clonotypes had fewer insertions, young adult naive repertoires showed a similar but weaker trend, and memory repertoires showed no such trend.

The chain links TRBV5-1 with TRBJ2-2, and TRBD2 may be the D gene, going by 6 matching bases. The sequencing input was naive T cells sorted from blood. Sample cell subset or site, as interpreted from the label and publication: cells isolated with a human naive T-cell isolation kit. This clonotype was sampled from a young man in good health. CDR3 protein: CASSLAVAGSPGELFF. The sequenced DNA is TGCGCCAGCAGCTTGGCAGTGGCGGGATCCCCCGGGGAGCTGTTTTTT. Where the CDR3 stops, the reference TRBV5-1 and TRBJ2-2 genes take over; the full variable domain is KAGVTQTPRYLIKTRGQQVTLSCSPISGHRSVSWYQQTPGQGLQFLFEYFSETQRNKGNFPGRFSGRQFSNSRSEMNVSTLELGDSALYLCASSLAVAGSPGELFFGEGSRLTVL.